These T cell receptor beta chains were read from a single sample in a study of T-cell reconstitution after alpha-beta-depleted transplantation in children. TCRdb analysed the PCR reads with MiXCR anew, one entry per CDR3 protein. The table has about 510,000 distinct CDR3 sequences, roughly 10% seen once. Sequenced here: PBMCs, mostly from graft donor cells, sampled 180 days after TCRalphabeta/CD19-depleted stem cell transplant. These receptors were taken from a female patient between 2 and 10 years old who had a stem cell transplant for aplastic anemia, so the T cells may come from the graft donor. Each CDR3 is given with its conserved first and last residue. The D gene is left open where the match is weak. Clone size is stated in some rows and not others, as once, few, many or a class when expanded.

>-|TRBV7-2|TRBD1|TRBJ1-2
TGTGCCAGCAGCCCAAAGACGGGACAGGGGAACTATGGCTACACCTTC
CASSPKTGQGNYGYTF
>few|TRBV24-1|TRBD2|TRBJ2-1
TGTGCCACCAGCCGGACTAGCGGTGTGTCCTACAATGAGCAGTTCTTC
CATSRTSGVSYNEQFF
>few|TRBV10-3|-|TRBJ1-5
TGTGCCATCAGTGAGTCGAATGCGACAGAAGCAATACTTAGCAATCAGCCCCAGCATTTT
CAISESNATEAILSNQPQHF
>few|TRBV4-3|TRBD2|TRBJ2-1
TGCGCCAGCAGCCATGGGGGGGAGTGGGGGAATGAGCAGTTCTTC
CASSHGGEWGNEQFF
>few|TRBV5-1|-|TRBJ2-7
TGCGCCAGCAGCTTGGGGGACCAGGACTACGAGCAGTACTTC
CASSLGDQDYEQYF
>-|TRBV14|-|TRBJ2-7
TGTGCCAGCAGCCATCCCCCTTTGCGCGGGCTTGCCTACGAGCAGTACTTC
CASSHPPLRGLAYEQYF
>few|TRBV4-1|TRBD1|TRBJ1-2
TGCGCCAGCAGCCAAGAGCGGGAGGGGGCGCTTTTTGGCTACACCTTC
CASSQEREGALFGYTF
>-|TRBV20-1|TRBD2|TRBJ2-3
TGCAGTGCTAGGTTAGCGGGATGGACAGATACGCAGTATTTT
CSARLAGWTDTQYF
>few|TRBV9|-|TRBJ2-1
TGTGCCAGCAGCGTTGGGAATCGGGGACCCTCCTACAATGAGCAGTTCTTC
CASSVGNRGPSYNEQFF
>few|TRBV12-3/TRBV12-4|-|TRBJ1-5
TGTGCCAGCAGTTTGAGCCTAGAAGTAGGGGATCAGCCCCAGCATTTT
CASSLSLEVGDQPQHF
>few|TRBV5-1|-|TRBJ2-1
TGCGCCAGCAGAGCAGGGACTGGGCTTGGCGATGAGCAGTTCTTC
CASRAGTGLGDEQFF
>few|TRBV7-7|-|TRBJ2-3
TGTGCCAGCAGCAGGGTGGCCGGCACAGATACGCAGTATTTT
CASSRVAGTDTQYF
>-|TRBV18|TRBD1|TRBJ2-7
TGTGCCAGCTCACTCAAGGGACAGGCCTCCTACGAGCAGTACTTC
CASSLKGQASYEQYF
>-|TRBV7-6|-|TRBJ1-5
TGTGCCAGCAGCTTATTCGGCAGGGCAGGAGGCAATCAGCCCCAGCATTTT
CASSLFGRAGGNQPQHF
>many|TRBV12-3/TRBV12-4|TRBD2|TRBJ2-5
TGTGCCAGCAGTTTAGGACTAGCGGGAGGGATCCAAGAGACCCAGTACTTC
CASSLGLAGGIQETQYF
>-|TRBV12-3/TRBV12-4|TRBD2|TRBJ2-2
TGTGCCAGCAGTTTCTGGACTAGCGGGAGTGGCCCCGGGGAGCTGTTTTTT
CASSFWTSGSGPGELFF
>-|TRBV15|TRBD1|TRBJ1-6
TGTGCCACCAGCAGCTCCGGGACAGGGGTATCACCCCTCCACTTT
CATSSSGTGVSPLHF
>-|TRBV6-2/TRBV6-3|-|TRBJ2-1
TGTGCCAGCCGACCTGGGGGGTCGGGGAAGAATGAGCAGTTCTTC
CASRPGGSGKNEQFF
>-|TRBV5-1|TRBD2|TRBJ2-5
TGCGCCAGCAGCAACGGGAGGGCAGAGACCCAGTACTTC
CASSNGRAETQYF
>-|TRBV7-9|TRBD2|TRBJ2-3
TGTGCCAGCAGAAATTTAGCGGGAGACGCAGATACGCAGTATTTT
CASRNLAGDADTQYF
>-|TRBV28|TRBD2|TRBJ2-1
TGTGCCAGCAGTCAAAGCGGGATTCGTAGAAATGAGCAGTTCTTC
CASSQSGIRRNEQFF
>few|TRBV28|TRBD2|TRBJ2-7
TGTGCCAGCATCCTCAGCGGGAGCTTAGGGGAGCAGTACTTC
CASILSGSLGEQYF
>-|TRBV7-2|-|TRBJ2-7
TGTGCCAGCAGCTTAATGTTGGGGGCGTACGAGCAGTACTTC
CASSLMLGAYEQYF
>few|TRBV5-1|-|TRBJ2-1
TGCGCCAGCAGCGTAACAGGGAGGGGGCAGTTCTTC
CASSVTGRGQFF
>-|TRBV29-1|TRBD2|TRBJ2-5
TGCAGCGGGGTGGGTAGCGGGACAGAGACCCAGTACTTC
CSGVGSGTETQYF
>few|TRBV5-1|TRBD2|TRBJ2-4
TGCGCCAGCAGTAGCTATCAAAGCGGGATGGGCAAAAACATTCAGTACTTC
CASSSYQSGMGKNIQYF
>-|TRBV13|-|TRBJ2-7
TGTGCCAGCAGCCTCACCCGGGGCGCCACCTACGAGCAGTACTTC
CASSLTRGATYEQYF
>-|TRBV28|TRBD1|TRBJ1-1
TGTGCCAGCCAGATACAGGGGCGCACTGAAGCTTTCTTT
CASQIQGRTEAFF
>few|TRBV7-2|-|TRBJ2-3
TGTGCCAGCAGCTTAGCTTACACAGATACGCAGTATTTT
CASSLAYTDTQYF
>-|TRBV10-1|TRBD2|TRBJ2-1
TGCGCCAGCAGTACGATAGCGGGAGCTGGGAATGAGCAGTTCTTC
CASSTIAGAGNEQFF
>many|TRBV7-9|-|TRBJ1-3
TGTGCCAGCAGCTCCCGGGGGACGGGAAACACCATATATTTT
CASSSRGTGNTIYF
>few|TRBV20-1|-|TRBJ2-5
TGCAGTGCTAGAGATGGAAGGGCAGCTGAGACCCAGTACTTC
CSARDGRAAETQYF
>few|TRBV4-2|-|TRBJ2-7
TGTGCCAGCAGCCAAGAGGGGACTCCTTCGCGCGAGCAGTACTTC
CASSQEGTPSREQYF
>many|TRBV24-1|-|TRBJ2-1
TGTGCCACCAGTCGGGGCACTTTCACCAATGAGCAGTTCTTC
CATSRGTFTNEQFF
>many|TRBV29-1|-|TRBJ2-1
TGCAGCGTTGAAGATTTCGGTTACAGGTCAGTCGAGCAGTTCTTC
CSVEDFGYRSVEQFF
>many|TRBV20-1|TRBD2|TRBJ2-3
TGCAGTGCTAGAGGTAGCGGGGGCACAGATACGCAGTATTTT
CSARGSGGTDTQYF